The next 31 T cell receptor beta chains were all read from a single sample in a study of sequential checkpoint blockade in melanoma. Here immunoSEQ multiplex PCR was the method, and the copy in TCRdb shows in-frame clones only, minus some. The table has about 9,600 clones, 27% seen once. Described treatment: randomized to nivolumab then ipilimumab (arm A) or the reverse (arm B). This material consisted of tumor tissue (inferred from file names), taken from a patient given nivolumab and ipilimumab in sequence. The receptor set was obtained from a human donor with melanoma.

J is TRBJ1-2 and V is TRBV15; 9 nucleotides line up with TRBD1. The CDR3 spans 17 residues. The germline gives CDR1 LNHNV, CDR2 YYDKDF (reference sequence). J was trimmed by 4 bases and V by 5 bases; bases with no gene match: 14. The CDR3 bases are TGTGCCACCAGCGTAGCATTAATGGACAGGGGATCCTATGGCTACACCTTC. It codes for CATSVALMDRGSYGYTF.

This clone was seen repeatedly, ten times or more. The V call is TRBV6-8, the J call TRBJ2-6; D unclear. CDR3 length equals 17 residues. Germline-derived CDR1 and CDR2 are MNHGY and SAAAGT. Trimming pared 2 bases from V and 0 bases from J, leaving 11 bases between. CDR3 nucleotide sequence: TGTGCCAGCAGTTACGGGCTTGGCCGCTCTGGGGCCAACGTCCTGACTTTC. Translating gives CASSYGLGRSGANVLTF.

V is TRBV6-8 and J is TRBJ2-2, with D perhaps given as TRBD1 or TRBD2 (6 bases each). The CDR3 extends over 16 amino acids. CDR1 is MNHGY and CDR2 is SAAAGT in the germline V gene. The V end was cut by 0 bases, the J end by 3 bases, with 11 bases between. The CDR3 spells CASSYSGGIDTGELFF. The CDR3 DNA follows: TGTGCCAGCAGTTACTCCGGGGGCATTGACACCGGGGAGCTGTTTTTT.

This clone was counted a few times. This sequence joins TRBV6-7 and TRBJ2-2; D uncertain. TRBV6-7 is identified as an open reading frame with a role that is uncertain. Between the trimmed V and J ends, which lost 8 bases and 3 bases, there was a span of 4 bases. The CDR3 is made up of 11 amino acids. CDR3 sequence reads: CASGHTGELFF. The CDR3, as DNA: TGTGCCAGCGGTCACACCGGGGAGCTGTTTTTT.

This chain connects TRBV19 to TRBJ1-5, with D uncertain. The germline V and J ends were trimmed by 9 bases and 0 bases, with 12 bases remaining between them. Germline V CDR1 and CDR2: LNHDA, SQIVND (reference sequence). This CDR3 has 14 amino acids. CDR3 sequence (DNA): TGTGCCAGCACCAGAGATTATAGCAATCAGCCCCAGCATTTT. This encodes CASTRDYSNQPQHF.

This clone was counted between two and nine times. The gene calls are TRBV9 and TRBJ1-2; 7 bases are shared with TRBD1. CDR1 is SGDLS, CDR2 YYNGEE, per germline. The CDR3 runs 13 residues. J lost 7 bases, V lost 4 bases, and 7 bases had no gene match. Here the CDR3 reads CASSPGTVSGYTF. The CDR3 nucleotides read TGTGCCAGCAGCCCCGGGACAGTCTCTGGCTACACCTTC. Full variable domain (rest looked up from reference TRBV9 and TRBJ1-2): DSGVTQTPKHLITATGQRVTLRCSPRSGDLSVYWYQQSLDQGLQFLIQYYNGEERAKGNILERFSAQQFPDLHSELNLSSLELGDSALYFCASSPGTVSGYTFGSGTRLTVV.

J is TRBJ2-2 and V is TRBV12-5; D possibly corresponds to TRBD2 (5 bases). This CDR3 spans 12 amino acids. Per the germline V gene, CDR1 is LGHNT and CDR2 is FRNRAP. CDR3 residues: CATTLGTGELFF. CDR3 DNA sequence: TGTGCCACCACACTAGGCACCGGGGAGCTGTTTTTT.

The chain carries TRBV11-3 and TRBJ1-2; weak D call: TRBD1 (5 bases). Between the trimmed V and J ends, which lost 0 bases and 2 bases, there was a span of 16 bases. Per germline, CDR1 SGHNT and CDR2 YENEEA. CDR3 length equals 17 residues. As DNA, the CDR3 is TGTGCCAGCAGCTTAGATCTCGGGACCTCGAGCAACTATGGCTACACCTTC. Protein sequence: CASSLDLGTSSNYGYTF.

The sample holds a few counts of this clone. The V gene is TRBV6-8, the J gene TRBJ1-1; D is uncertain. Germline CDR1 MNHGY, CDR2 SAAAGT. This CDR3 contains 12 residues. The V and J ends lost 6 bases and 5 bases respectively, with 10 bases between them. CDR3 DNA: TGTGCCAGCAGGGTACGGGGAACTGAAGCTTTCTTT. Encoded protein: CASRVRGTEAFF.

This clone was seen a few times. The genes are TRBV7-8 and TRBJ2-3; 8 bases line up with TRBD2. This CDR3 is 13 amino acids long. J lost 5 bases, V lost 10 bases, and 8 bases had no gene match. CDR1 SGHVS and CDR2 FQNEAQ come from the germline V gene. This CDR3 reads CATLSGALDTQYF. The DNA of the CDR3 is TGTGCCACTCTTAGCGGGGCTTTAGATACGCAGTATTTT.

The chain is built from TRBV10-2 and TRBJ2-1; D remains ambiguous. V was shortened by 0 bases and J by 0 bases, with 9 bases between the two germline ends. Germline values: CDR1 WSHSY, CDR2 SAAADI. The CDR3 has 16 amino acids. Here the CDR3 reads CASSESPAPSYNEQFF. In nucleotides, the CDR3 is TGCGCCAGCAGTGAGTCGCCGGCACCCTCCTACAATGAGCAGTTCTTC.

This clone occurred a few times. The chain carries TRBV12-5 and TRBJ2-2; tentatively, D is TRBD2 (5 bases). Germline values: CDR1 LGHNT, CDR2 FRNRAP. The length of the CDR3 is 13 residues. CDR3 in DNA: TGTGCCAGCTACGACCTCCGGGGCGGGGAGCTGTTTTTT. It codes for CASYDLRGGELFF.

With regard to this clone: A read error may account for a junction end that differs from germline. This chain uses TRBV11-3 with TRBJ2-2, with 8 nucleotides matching TRBD1. This CDR3 comprises 16 residues. CDR1 is SGHNT and CDR2 is YENEEA in the germline V gene. CDR3 in DNA: TGTGCCAGCAGGTTAGGGTCCGGGACAGGCACCGGGGAGCTGTTTTTT. Translating gives CASRLGSGTGTGELFF.

The chain uses TRBV5-1 and TRBJ1-4; a weak D match, TRBD1 (6 bases). This CDR3 region has 17 residues. The germline V and J ends were trimmed by 1 base and 5 bases, with 18 bases remaining between them. Germline CDR1 reads SGHRS; CDR2 reads YFSETQ. CDR3 protein: CASSLTGLDRSNEKLFF. The CDR3 DNA follows: TGCGCCAGCAGCTTGACGGGACTGGACAGATCAAATGAAAAACTGTTTTTT.

By its share, this clone is medium-sized (0.01 to 0.1%). The gene calls are TRBV28 and TRBJ1-2; 9 positions agree with TRBD1. Germline loops: CDR1 MDHEN, CDR2 SYDVKM. The CDR3 runs to 14 residues. Trimming removed 7 bases from V and 6 bases from J; junction bases left unmatched: 9. The CDR3 is CASTWGTGKNGYTF. As DNA, the CDR3 is TGTGCCAGCACCTGGGGGACAGGGAAGAATGGCTACACCTTC.

There are a few counts of this clone. The chain joins TRBV6-8 to TRBJ2-3; the D gene could be TRBD1 or TRBD2 (6 bases each). Deletions cut 4 bases from V and 11 bases from J, with 13 bases between. The CDR3 extends over 12 amino acids. Germline CDR1 and CDR2: MNHGY and SAAAGT. The CDR3 sequence is CASSFRGGGQYF. The CDR3 region has the DNA TGTGCCAGCAGTTTCAGGGGAGGTGGGCAGTATTTT.

The gene calls are TRBV29-1 and TRBJ2-3; 7 bases map to TRBD2. This CDR3 region has 13 residues. In germline, CDR1 is SQVTM, CDR2 ANQGSEA. V lost 3 bases and J lost 3; bases outside the gene matches: 3. The CDR3 DNA is TGCAGCGTTGATGTTAGCGGGACAGATACGCAGTATTTT. It codes for CSVDVSGTDTQYF.

This clone was recorded a few times. This chain links TRBV5-1 with TRBJ2-1; no clear D gene. The CDR3 contains 14 residues. Germline CDR1 is SGHRS and CDR2 is YFSETQ. V was shortened by 4 bases and J by 1 base, with 9 bases between the two germline ends. For the CDR3, the DNA is TGCGCCAGCAGCGGCGACGGGTCCTACAATGAGCAGTTCTTC. Translation: CASSGDGSYNEQFF. The full variable domain, in which reference TRBV5-1 and TRBJ2-1 provide the parts outside the CDR3, is KAGVTQTPRYLIKTRGQQVTLSCSPISGHRSVSWYQQTPGQGLQFLFEYFSETQRNKGNFPGRFSGRQFSNSRSEMNVSTLELGDSALYLCASSGDGSYNEQFFGPGTRLTVL.

The chain employs TRBV11-3 and TRBJ2-5, with a weak D call TRBD2 (6 bases). Germline-derived CDR1 and CDR2 are SGHNT and YENEEA. V was trimmed by 3 bases and J by 5 bases, leaving 19 bases between them. The CDR3 spans 16 residues. The CDR3, as DNA: TGTGCCAGCAGCTTGGGAGGTGGTCAGGATTATGAGACCCAGTACTTC. Protein sequence: CASSLGGGQDYETQYF.

This clone was picked up a small number of times. This chain uses TRBV28 with TRBJ1-2, with 9 bases fitting TRBD1. V gave up 1 base and J gave up 5 bases; unmatched junction bases: 8. CDR3 size: 16 residues. Germline V CDR1 and CDR2: MDHEN, SYDVKM. The CDR3 DNA is TGTGCCAGCAGTTTATCCACCGGGACAGGGCCGTATGGCTACACCTTC. Amino acids: CASSLSTGTGPYGYTF.

This sequence joins TRBV19 and TRBJ1-4; unclear D gene. Deletions cut 7 bases from V and 8 bases from J, with 14 bases between. The CDR3 extends over 13 amino acids. Germline CDR1 LNHDA, CDR2 SQIVND (reference sequence). The CDR3 spells CASTTGPGEKLFF. In nucleotides, the CDR3 is TGTGCCAGTACGACTGGGCCGGGGGAAAAACTGTTTTTT.

The rearrangement joins TRBV28 to TRBJ1-6, with no clear D. The CDR3 length is 13 residues. Germline CDR1 and CDR2: MDHEN and SYDVKM. V was cut by 4 bases and J by 3 bases, with 4 bases left in between. CDR3 sequence (DNA): TGTGCCAGCAGTTGGGGCTATAATTCACCCCTCCACTTT. It is translated as CASSWGYNSPLHF.

This chain connects TRBV2 to TRBJ2-5; 7 bases fit TRBD2. The V and J ends lost 6 bases and 5 bases, in that order; junction bases with no gene match: 12. CDR1 and CDR2 from the germline V gene are SNHLY and FYNNEI. The CDR3 consists of 15 residues. CDR3 bases: TGTGCCAGCAGACCCTTGGGGGGGGTCGGGGAGACCCAGTACTTC. It encodes CASRPLGGVGETQYF.

V is TRBV9 and J is TRBJ2-1; possibly TRBD2 for D (6 bases). Trimming cost V 5 bases and J 7 bases, with 19 bases left between them. Germline assignment: CDR1 SGDLS and CDR2 YYNGEE. CDR3 length: 15 amino acids. The CDR3 DNA follows: TGTGCCAGCAGGCTGGATGGGACTGGGGGGAATGAGCAGTTCTTC. It is translated as CASRLDGTGGNEQFF.

This clone was seen a few times. The chain couples TRBV9 to TRBJ1-1, with a weak D call TRBD1 (6 bases). Trimming shortened V by 3 bases and J by 3 bases, and 9 bases separated the two germline ends. The CDR3 is 13 residues long. The V gene's germline CDR1 is SGDLS and CDR2 YYNGEE. CDR3 DNA: TGTGCCAGCAGCGCTACAGGGTACACTGAAGCTTTCTTT. It codes for CASSATGYTEAFF.

The chain combines TRBV18 with TRBJ2-7; D may correspond to TRBD1 or TRBD2 (5 bases each). The germline CDR1 and CDR2 sequences are KGHSH and LQKENI. V lost 3 bases and J lost 6, with 12 bases in between. The CDR3 runs to 13 residues. This CDR3 is CASSPYGAGEQYV. CDR3 bases: TGTGCCAGCTCACCTTACGGGGCGGGCGAGCAGTACGTC.

The V and J genes are TRBV19 and TRBJ2-2; the D is unclear. The CDR3 is made up of 14 amino acids. V gave up 3 bases and J gave up 6 bases, with 11 bases separating them. Germline lookup yields CDR1 LNHDA and CDR2 SQIVND (reference sequence). The CDR3 spells CASSIFEGAGELFF. The DNA for the CDR3 is TGTGCCAGTAGTATCTTTGAAGGAGCCGGGGAGCTGTTTTTT.

The chain recombines TRBV19 with TRBJ1-5, with D maybe TRBD1 (5 bases). V was trimmed by 10 bases and J by 0 bases, leaving 22 bases between them. Germline V gives CDR1 LNHDA, CDR2 SQIVND (reference sequence). This CDR3 region has 17 residues. The CDR3 nucleotides are TGTGCCACCGGGCAAGGAAGGGGAACCTATAGCAATCAGCCCCAGCATTTT. Amino acids: CATGQGRGTYSNQPQHF.

In its sample, this clone was seen a few times. The J gene is TRBJ2-5, the V gene TRBV9; possible D gene TRBD1, 6 bases. The CDR3 is made up of 13 amino acids. Germline V gives CDR1 SGDLS, CDR2 YYNGEE. V lost 3 bases to trimming and J lost 5 bases, with 11 bases between them. The CDR3 nucleotides read TGTGCCAGCAGCGGAGGGGGTTTGGAGACCCAGTACTTC. Translating gives CASSGGGLETQYF.

In this sample, this clone turned up many times. The chain combines TRBV11-3 with TRBJ1-2; a weak D match, TRBD1 (6 bases). The CDR3 covers 14 residues. The V end was cut by 7 bases, the J end by 3 bases, with 15 bases between. Per the germline V gene, CDR1 is SGHNT and CDR2 is YENEEA. CDR3 nucleotides: TGTGCCAGCAACCCTACAGGGTCCGACTATGGCTACACCTTC. It is translated as CASNPTGSDYGYTF.

This clone was seen a handful of times. The V call is TRBV11-3, the J call TRBJ1-5; possible D gene TRBD1, 6 bases. CDR1 and CDR2 from the germline V gene are SGHNT and YENEEA. This CDR3 comprises 17 residues. V shed 2 bases and J shed 0 bases, with 14 bases lying between them. Here the CDR3 reads CASSLRGGGYSNQPQHF. The CDR3 DNA sequence: TGTGCCAGCAGCTTAAGGGGGGGAGGCTATAGCAATCAGCCCCAGCATTTT.